Described below is a single TCR beta chain sequence and its context. These data are taken from a study of tumor-infiltrating lymphocytes in primary liver carcinoma. Losses at the gene ends were 7 bases for V and 12 bases for J; bases not matched to a gene: 18. Germline values: CDR1 SGHAT, CDR2 FQDESV (reference sequence). The CDR3 covers 17 residues. Co-extracted RNA and DNA came from around 20-30 mg of unsorted bulk tissue. Resecting the tumor surgically was how the patients' primary liver carcinoma was treated. Starting from approximately 470 ng of total RNA, TCR beta cDNA was produced with a primer in the constant region. Slightly modified ARM-PCR, run as three nested multiplex PCR rounds, produced the TCR beta libraries. TRBV1-TRBV30 forward primers and a C-beta reverse primer were used in the first two PCR rounds, which each ran for about 11 cycles. Each CDR3 protein is one row after TCRdb ran MiXCR on the multiplex PCR reads. The data hold about 37,000 distinct CDR3 sequences, with approximately 82% observed a single time.

This TCR came from a man in his forties with primary liver carcinoma and hepatitis B virus infection. The sample comprised tumor-adjacent normal liver tissue. V and J are TRBV11-1 and TRBJ2-4, with 13 bases lining up with TRBD2. This chain's CDR3 is CASNFPGTSGTKNDQYF. CDR3 in DNA: TGTGCCAGCAACTTTCCTGGGACTAGCGGGACCAAAAACGATCAGTACTTC.